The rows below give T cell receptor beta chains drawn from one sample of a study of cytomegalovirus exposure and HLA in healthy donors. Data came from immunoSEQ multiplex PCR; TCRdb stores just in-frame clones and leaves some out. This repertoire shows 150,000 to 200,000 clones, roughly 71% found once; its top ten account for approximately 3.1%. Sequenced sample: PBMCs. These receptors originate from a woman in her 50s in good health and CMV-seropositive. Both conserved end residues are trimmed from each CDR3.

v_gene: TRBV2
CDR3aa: ASIQGVNQPQH

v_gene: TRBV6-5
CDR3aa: ASKEGWNEKLF

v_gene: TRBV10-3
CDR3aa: AISRTSGGADIETQY

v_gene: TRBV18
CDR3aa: ASSPLDSSGNTIY

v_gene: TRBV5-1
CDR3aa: ASSLAGVPGNTIY

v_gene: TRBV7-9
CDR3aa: ASSFASRGRTGELF

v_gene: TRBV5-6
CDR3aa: ASSLGGLRGYT

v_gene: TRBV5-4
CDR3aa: ASSLRRDTDTQY

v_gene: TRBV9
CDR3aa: ASSVHRSNEKLF

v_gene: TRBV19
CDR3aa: ATREGRKLF

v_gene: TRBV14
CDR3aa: ASSQVACTEAF

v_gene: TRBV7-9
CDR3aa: ASSSGQYDSYEQY

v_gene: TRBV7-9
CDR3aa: ASSLRDTNEKLF

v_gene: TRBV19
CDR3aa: ASSIGPRAELF

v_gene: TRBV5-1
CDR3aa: ASGAQNTGELF

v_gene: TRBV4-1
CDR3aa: ASSPGDREETQY

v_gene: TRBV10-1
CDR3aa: ASSDHPAPRGVGNTIY

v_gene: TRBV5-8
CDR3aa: ASSLGPSTDTQY

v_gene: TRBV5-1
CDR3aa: ASSPLDRGDGYT

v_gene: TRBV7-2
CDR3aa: ASSKDRAGNSPLH

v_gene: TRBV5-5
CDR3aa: ASSFRGLDYGYT

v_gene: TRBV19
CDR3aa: ASRPTGGYEQY

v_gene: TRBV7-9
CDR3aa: ASSPVGTTSTDTQY

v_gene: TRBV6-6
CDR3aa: ASSYSGRENEQY

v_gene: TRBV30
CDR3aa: AWSGTGQGRSQPQH

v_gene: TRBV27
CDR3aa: ASSFYGTGVLSPLH

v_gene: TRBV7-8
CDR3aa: ASSPSPGTDYGYT

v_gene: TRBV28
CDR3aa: ASSFLQTQY

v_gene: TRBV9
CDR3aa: ASSATGGRTEAF

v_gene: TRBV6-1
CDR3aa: ASSRQGTGADTQY

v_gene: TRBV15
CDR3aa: ATSRDTELAGGSIYEQY

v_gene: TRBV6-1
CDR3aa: ASSVYRGDNQPQH

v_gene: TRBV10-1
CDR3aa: ASSQGSGQY

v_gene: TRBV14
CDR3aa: ASSQGVITEAF

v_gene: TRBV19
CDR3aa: ASSRFRGVNEKLF

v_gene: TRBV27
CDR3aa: ASSLIASSYNEQF

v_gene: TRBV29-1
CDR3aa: SVELGGGETQY

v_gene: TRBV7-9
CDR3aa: ASSYTSGGALGQF

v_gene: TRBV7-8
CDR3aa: ASSSFVGYT

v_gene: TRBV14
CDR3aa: ASSPWTGKNTEAF

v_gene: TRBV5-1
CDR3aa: ASSLAGGLAGSTDTQY

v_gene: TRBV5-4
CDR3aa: ASSLRDRGISGELF

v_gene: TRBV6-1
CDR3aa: AGSGTYSTDTQY

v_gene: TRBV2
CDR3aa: ASLTGQNTEAF

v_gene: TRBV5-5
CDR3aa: ASGRLGTGLNNEQF

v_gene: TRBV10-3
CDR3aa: AISESAPSSGNSNQPQH

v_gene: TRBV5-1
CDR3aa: ASSLTDRGATQY

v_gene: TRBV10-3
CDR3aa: AIKPGQGGEQY

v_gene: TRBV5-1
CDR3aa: ASKHGTGELYGYT

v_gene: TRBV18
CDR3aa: ASSPASGFTGELF

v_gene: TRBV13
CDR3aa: ASSLGRGGTYEQY

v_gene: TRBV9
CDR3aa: ASSGGGAGSTYGYT

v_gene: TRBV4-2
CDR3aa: ASSQEFSVGLDGYT

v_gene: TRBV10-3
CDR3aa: AISLDRGLNGYT

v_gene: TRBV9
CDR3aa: ASSPPPGQGWTGELF

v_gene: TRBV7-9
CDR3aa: ASSSQTGSGANVLT

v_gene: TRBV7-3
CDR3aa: ASSISGGVADTQY

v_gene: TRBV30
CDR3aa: AWTGGGYGYT